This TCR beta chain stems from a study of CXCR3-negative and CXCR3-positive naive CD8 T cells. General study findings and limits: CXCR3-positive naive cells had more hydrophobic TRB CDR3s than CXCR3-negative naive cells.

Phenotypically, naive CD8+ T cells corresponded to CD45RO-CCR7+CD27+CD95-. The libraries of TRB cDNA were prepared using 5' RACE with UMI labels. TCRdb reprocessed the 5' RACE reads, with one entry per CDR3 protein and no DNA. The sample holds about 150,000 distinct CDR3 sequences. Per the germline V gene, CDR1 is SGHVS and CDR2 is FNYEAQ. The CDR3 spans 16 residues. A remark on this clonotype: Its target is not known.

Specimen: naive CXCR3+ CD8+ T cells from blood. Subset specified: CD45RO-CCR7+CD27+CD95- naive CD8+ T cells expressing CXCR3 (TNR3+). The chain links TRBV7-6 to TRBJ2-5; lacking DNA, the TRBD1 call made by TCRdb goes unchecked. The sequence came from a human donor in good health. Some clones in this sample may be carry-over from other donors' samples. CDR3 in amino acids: CASSPRDSPNQETQYF.